The subject of this entry is one T cell receptor (beta chain). From around 3.5 ug of total RNA, each TCR library was prepared. Eight distinct reactions (per sample) were used to make the cDNA. The UMIs contained a 6-nucleotide sample barcode. They were added by template switching during cDNA synthesis. Following a re-call of the 5' RACE reads, TCRdb has one entry per CDR3 protein and lacks DNA. The sample data list about 380,000 distinct CDR3 sequences. The sample originates from a study of monozygotic twins with inflammatory bowel disease. This CDR3 comprises 16 residues. CDR1 is SGHTA and CDR2 is FQGTGA in the germline V gene.

The chain recombines TRBV7-3 with TRBJ2-2; TCRdb lists TRBD1, though no DNA is available to test this call. This clonotype was sampled from a human donor with ulcerative colitis or Crohn's disease, or a healthy co-twin of an affected twin (not recorded which). The sequencing input was blood. The CDR3 loop is CASSPHDQGAAGELFF.